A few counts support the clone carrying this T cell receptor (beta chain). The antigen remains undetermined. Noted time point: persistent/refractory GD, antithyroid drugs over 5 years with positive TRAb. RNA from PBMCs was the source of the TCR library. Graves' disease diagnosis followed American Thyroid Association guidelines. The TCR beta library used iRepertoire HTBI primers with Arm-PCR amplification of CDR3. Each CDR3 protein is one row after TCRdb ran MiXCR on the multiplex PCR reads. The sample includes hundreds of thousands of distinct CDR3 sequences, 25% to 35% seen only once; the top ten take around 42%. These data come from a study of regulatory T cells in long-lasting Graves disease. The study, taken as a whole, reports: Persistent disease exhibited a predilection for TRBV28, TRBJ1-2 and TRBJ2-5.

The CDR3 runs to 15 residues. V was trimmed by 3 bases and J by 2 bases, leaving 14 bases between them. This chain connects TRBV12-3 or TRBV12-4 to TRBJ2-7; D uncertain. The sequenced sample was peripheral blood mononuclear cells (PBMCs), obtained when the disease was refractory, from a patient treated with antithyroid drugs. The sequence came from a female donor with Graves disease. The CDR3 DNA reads TGTGCCAGCAGTTTTATGTCTTCCGGAGCCTACGAGCAGTACTTC. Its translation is CASSFMSSGAYEQYF.